This TCR beta chain was sequenced in a study of blood T cells in healthy people across ages. Broader study findings: Strong correlation was found linking TCR beta diversity to naive T cell percentage.

Remarks on this clonotype: Its specificity is not known.

CDR1 and CDR2 from the germline V gene are SGHTA and FQGNSA. V shed 6 bases and J shed 8 bases, with 13 bases lying between them. The CDR3 runs to 13 residues. Samples had at least 6.5 million PBMCs isolated from them. Through a sample-barcoded 5' primer and a J-beta primer mix, a second PCR was run for about 6 to 11 cycles. Unique molecular identifiers of 12 random nucleotides labeled each cDNA. Each sample yielded at least 2.5 million CDR3-containing paired-end reads. In TCRdb, the 5' RACE reads were re-called with MiXCR into one record per CDR3 protein. The sample lists hundreds of thousands of distinct CDR3 sequences; 49% were seen once.

The specimen was blood. The rearrangement links TRBV7-2 to TRBJ1-4; D is ambiguous. The receptor was isolated from a woman aged 55-69 years in good health. The CDR3 loop is CASSPGPQEKLFF. For the CDR3, the DNA is TGTGCCAGCAGTCCCGGGCCTCAGGAAAAACTGTTTTTT.